The clone carrying this TCR beta chain was seen only a few times. What it binds is unknown. The data stem from a study of blood T cells in healthy people across ages. On the study more broadly: Per two T cells, template switching captured roughly one barcoded beta molecule. General study points: Roughly linear declines in TCR beta diversity per million T cells occurred with age. PBMCs left unsorted prevented a conclusive naive versus antigen-experienced comparison. When set beside aged donors, long-lived donors presented more naive CD4+ cells and higher diversity.

Trimming pared 3 bases from V and 1 base from J, leaving 13 bases between. Germline lookup yields CDR1 SGHAT and CDR2 FQNNGV. This CDR3 is 15 amino acids long. Primed by a sample-barcoded 5' primer and a J-beta primer mix, a second PCR proceeded for about 7 to 12 cycles. Using its own MiXCR run on the 5' RACE reads, TCRdb lists one record per CDR3 protein. The sample contains approximately 1,100,000 distinct CDR3 sequences, less than 50% of which appear only once. The chain has TRBV11-2 and TRBJ2-7; D is uncertain. The origin of this receptor is a woman aged 55-70 years in good health. Sequencing was carried out using blood. The CDR3 nucleotides read TGTGCCAGCAGCTTTCCCAGCGCGAGGTCCTACGAGCAGTACTTC. It specifies CASSFPSARSYEQYF.